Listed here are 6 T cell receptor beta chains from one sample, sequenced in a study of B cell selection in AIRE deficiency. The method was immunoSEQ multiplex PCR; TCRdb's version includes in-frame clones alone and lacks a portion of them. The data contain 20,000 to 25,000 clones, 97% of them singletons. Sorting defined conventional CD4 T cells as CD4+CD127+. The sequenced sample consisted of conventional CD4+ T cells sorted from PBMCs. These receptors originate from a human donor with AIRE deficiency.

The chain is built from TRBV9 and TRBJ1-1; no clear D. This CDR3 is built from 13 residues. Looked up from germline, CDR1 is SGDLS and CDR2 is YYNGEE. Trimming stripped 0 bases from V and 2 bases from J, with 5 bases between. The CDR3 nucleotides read TGTGCCAGCAGCGTAGCGTCCAACACTGAAGCTTTCTTT. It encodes CASSVASNTEAFF.

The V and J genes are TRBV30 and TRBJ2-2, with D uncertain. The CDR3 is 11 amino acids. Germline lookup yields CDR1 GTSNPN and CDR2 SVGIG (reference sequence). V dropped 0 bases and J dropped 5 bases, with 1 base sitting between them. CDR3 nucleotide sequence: TGTGCCTGGAGTGTTACCGGGGAGCTGTTTTTT. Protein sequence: CAWSVTGELFF. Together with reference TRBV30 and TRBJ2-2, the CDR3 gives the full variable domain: SQTIHQWPATLVQPVGSPLSLECTVEGTSNPNLYWYRQAAGRGLQLLFYSVGIGQISSEVPQNLSASRPQDRQFILSSKKLLLSDSGFYLCAWSVTGELFFGEGSRLTVL.

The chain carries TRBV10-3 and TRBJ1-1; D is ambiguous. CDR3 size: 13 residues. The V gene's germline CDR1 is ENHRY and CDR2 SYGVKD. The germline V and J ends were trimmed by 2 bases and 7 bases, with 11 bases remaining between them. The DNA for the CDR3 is TGTGCCATCAGTGAGGTCCCTGGTCGTGAAGCTTTCTTT. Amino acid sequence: CAISEVPGREAFF.

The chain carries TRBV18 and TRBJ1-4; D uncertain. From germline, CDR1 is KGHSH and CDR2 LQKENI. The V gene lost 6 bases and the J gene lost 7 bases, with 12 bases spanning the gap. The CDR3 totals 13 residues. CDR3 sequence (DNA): TGTGCCAGCTCCCTGGACCGGATTGAAAAACTGTTTTTT. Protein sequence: CASSLDRIEKLFF.

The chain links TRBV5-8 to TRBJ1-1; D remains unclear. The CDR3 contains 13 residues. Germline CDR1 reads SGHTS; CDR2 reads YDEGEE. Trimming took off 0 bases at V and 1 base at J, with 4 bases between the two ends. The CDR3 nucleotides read TGTGCCAGCAGCTTGGTGCCGAACACTGAAGCTTTCTTT. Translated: CASSLVPNTEAFF.

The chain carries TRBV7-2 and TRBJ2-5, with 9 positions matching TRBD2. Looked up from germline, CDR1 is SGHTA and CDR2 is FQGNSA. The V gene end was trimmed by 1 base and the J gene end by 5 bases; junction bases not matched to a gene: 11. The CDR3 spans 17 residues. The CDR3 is CASSLGSGSGLRETQYF. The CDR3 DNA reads TGTGCCAGCAGCTTAGGTAGCGGGAGTGGGTTGCGTGAGACCCAGTACTTC.